Listed here are 17 T cell receptor beta chains from one sample, sequenced in a study of cytomegalovirus exposure and HLA in healthy donors. Vbeta (60) and Jbeta (13) primers were used in the PCR. TCRdb's copy holds only in-frame clones and misses some; the assay was immunoSEQ multiplex PCR. The sample shows 180,000 or so clones, roughly 85% of them seen only once. Material: PBMCs. These receptors were obtained from a young man in good health and CMV-seropositive.

This clone was detected a few times. The chain is built from TRBV4-2 and TRBJ1-2; 9 nucleotides line up with TRBD1. The germline V gene encodes CDR1 LGHNA and CDR2 YNFKEQ. This CDR3 region has 15 residues. With V trimmed by 0 bases and J by 4 bases, 3 bases remained unmatched. CDR3 sequence reads: CASSQDWDRAYGYTF. DNA of the CDR3: TGTGCCAGCAGCCAAGATTGGGACAGGGCCTATGGCTACACCTTC.

The genes are TRBV6-1 and TRBJ2-3, with D perhaps matching TRBD1 (6 bases). The CDR3 spans 13 residues. Germline values: CDR1 MNHNS, CDR2 SASEGT. Deletions cut 4 bases from V and 8 bases from J, with 13 bases between. DNA for the CDR3: TGTGCCAGCAGTGGCTACAGGGTTGCTACGCAGTATTTT. Translating it yields CASSGYRVATQYF.

V and J are TRBV19 and TRBJ1-2; no definite D call. With 4 bases removed from V and 8 bases from J, the gap between germline ends came to 14 bases. CDR3 length: 13 amino acids. CDR1 and CDR2 (germline): LNHDA, SQIVND (reference sequence). The CDR3 sequence is CASSRLRAEGYTF. CDR3 in DNA: TGTGCCAGTAGTAGGCTGCGTGCGGAGGGCTACACCTTC.

V is TRBV19 and J is TRBJ1-5; perhaps TRBD1 as D (5 bases). Trimming took off 4 bases at V and 0 bases at J, with 10 bases between the two ends. Germline V gene data show CDR1 as LNHDA and CDR2 as SQIVND (reference sequence). The CDR3 loop spans 15 amino acids. The CDR3 bases are TGTGCCAGTAGTACGAATACAGGTAGCAATCAGCCCCAGCATTTT. Translating gives CASSTNTGSNQPQHF.

This chain joins TRBV9 and TRBJ2-2; D is perhaps TRBD1 (5 bases). Germline V gives CDR1 SGDLS, CDR2 YYNGEE. This CDR3 contains 15 residues. The V end was cut by 3 bases, the J end by 0 bases, with 9 bases between. The CDR3 DNA is TGTGCCAGCAGCGGGGGCCCCGCGAACACCGGGGAGCTGTTTTTT. Protein sequence: CASSGGPANTGELFF.

The genes are TRBV6-6 and TRBJ1-2; no clear D. The CDR3 extends over 10 amino acids. Trimming removed 11 bases from V and 10 bases from J, with 14 bases in between. CDR1 and CDR2 (germline): MNHNY, SVGAGI (reference sequence). In DNA, the CDR3 is TGTGCCTCCTCTAATGTAGCCTACACCTTC. Protein: CASSNVAYTF.

V usage is TRBV21-1 and J usage is TRBJ2-7; the listed D gene, TRBD1, was not tested against the DNA. TRBV21-1 is tagged as a pseudogene. CDR3 size: 17 residues. CDR3 residues: CASSKVVRRQRVYEQYF. CDR3 DNA sequence: TGTGCCAGCAGCAAAGTGGTTCGGAGACAGAGAGTTTACGAGCAGTACTTC.

J is TRBJ2-5 and V is TRBV6-5; 9 bases map to TRBD1. The DNA end favors TRBJ2-7, so the J call may be wrong. Germline CDR1 reads MNHEY; CDR2 reads SVGAGI. The CDR3 runs to 13 residues. The CDR3: CASGTGRTYEQYF. The CDR3 DNA follows: TGTGCCAGCGGGACAGGGAGAACCTACGAGCAGTACTTC.

The genes are TRBV11-2 and TRBJ2-3; no definite D call. V lost 2 bases and J 0 bases, leaving 6 bases between the germline ends. Germline lookup yields CDR1 SGHAT and CDR2 FQNNGV. This CDR3 has 14 amino acids. Written as DNA, the CDR3 is TGTGCCAGCAGCTTAACTCGGAGCACAGATACGCAGTATTTT. Translated, it gives CASSLTRSTDTQYF.

The gene calls are TRBV5-1 and TRBJ2-1, with TRBD2 matching over 7 bases. Germline V gene sequence: CDR1 SGHRS, CDR2 YFSETQ. The CDR3 covers 15 residues. J was trimmed by 2 bases and V by 3 bases; bases with no gene match: 5. The CDR3 bases are TGCGCCAGCAGCTCATCCGGGACTACCTACAATGAGCAGTTCTTC. It codes for CASSSSGTTYNEQFF. The whole variable domain, filled in from reference TRBV5-1 and TRBJ2-1, reads KAGVTQTPRYLIKTRGQQVTLSCSPISGHRSVSWYQQTPGQGLQFLFEYFSETQRNKGNFPGRFSGRQFSNSRSEMNVSTLELGDSALYLCASSSSGTTYNEQFFGPGTRLTVL.

The chain employs TRBV19 and TRBJ1-2; unclear D gene. Trimming stripped 7 bases from V and 4 bases from J, with 19 bases between. There are 15 residues in the CDR3. Germline CDR1 LNHDA, CDR2 SQIVND (reference sequence). CDR3 sequence reads: CASMGTWERGYGYTF. The CDR3 bases are TGTGCCAGTATGGGAACATGGGAGCGGGGCTATGGCTACACCTTC. The whole variable domain, remainder taken from reference TRBV19 and TRBJ1-2, is DGGITQSPKYLFRKEGQNVTLSCEQNLNHDAMYWYRQDPGQGLRLIYYSQIVNDFQKGDIAEGYSVSREKKESFPLTVTSAQKNPTAFYLCASMGTWERGYGYTFGSGTRLTVV.

The V gene is TRBV18, the J gene TRBJ1-5, with TRBD1 identical over 9 bases. The CDR3 is made up of 13 amino acids. Losses at the gene ends were 5 bases for V and 7 bases for J; bases not matched to a gene: 3. Germline loops: CDR1 KGHSH, CDR2 LQKENI. The CDR3 spells CASSVDRGQPQHF. The CDR3 region has the DNA TGTGCCAGCTCAGTGGACAGGGGCCAGCCCCAGCATTTT. The variable domain in full, completed from reference TRBV18 and TRBJ1-5, reads NAGVMQNPRHLVRRRGQEARLRCSPMKGHSHVYWYRQLPEEGLKFMVYLQKENIIDESGMPKERFSAEFPKEGPSILRIQQVVRGDSAAYFCASSVDRGQPQHFGDGTRLSIL.

The chain has TRBV27 and TRBJ2-7; 8 nucleotides line up with TRBD2. V lost 5 bases, J lost 4 bases, and 7 bases stayed unmatched. The germline CDR1 and CDR2 sequences are MNHEY and SMNVEV (reference sequence). This CDR3 is built from 14 residues. CDR3 sequence: CASSGTSGLYEQYF. The CDR3 bases are TGTGCCAGCAGTGGGACTAGTGGTTTATACGAGCAGTACTTC.

This chain connects TRBV10-1 to TRBJ2-5; D is possibly TRBD1 (6 bases). V gave up 2 bases and J gave up 1 base, with 11 bases separating them. This CDR3 is 15 amino acids long. Germline CDR1 reads WNHNN; CDR2 reads SYGVQD (reference sequence). The CDR3 DNA reads as TGCGCCAGCAGTGAGAGGCAGGGGACCCAAGAGACCCAGTACTTC. This codes for CASSERQGTQETQYF.

The gene calls are TRBV5-6 and TRBJ2-1, with D possibly matching TRBD2 (5 bases). CDR1 is SGHDT, CDR2 YYEEEE, per germline. The CDR3 spans 12 residues. V was pared by 1 base and J by 8 bases, with 7 bases between. CDR3 loop: CASSLSGYEQFF. CDR3 in DNA: TGTGCCAGCAGCTTGTCGGGGTATGAGCAGTTCTTC. Based on the CDR3 plus reference TRBV5-6 and TRBJ2-1, the full variable domain is DAGVTQSPTHLIKTRGQQVTLRCSPKSGHDTVSWYQQALGQGPQFIFQYYEEEERQRGNFPDRFSGHQFPNYSSELNVNALLLGDSALYLCASSLSGYEQFFGPGTRLTVL.

V and J are TRBV19 and TRBJ1-2; 7 nucleotides line up with TRBD1. Trimming cost V 7 bases and J 2 bases; bases outside gene matches: 13. Germline V lookup: CDR1 LNHDA, CDR2 SQIVND (reference sequence). This CDR3 is built from 16 residues. The CDR3 bases are TGTGCCAGTACCTTGATCCCGGGACAGCGAAACTATGGCTACACCTTC. Protein product: CASTLIPGQRNYGYTF.

The J gene is TRBJ2-5, the V gene TRBV7-9; TRBD1 matches at 10 bases. The germline gives CDR1 SEHNR, CDR2 FQNEAQ (reference sequence). The V and J ends lost 7 bases and 5 bases, in that order; junction bases with no gene match: 13. CDR3 length: 16 residues. The CDR3 loop reads CASNQRVGTGEETQYF. DNA of the CDR3: TGTGCCAGCAACCAGAGAGTTGGGACAGGGGAGGAGACCCAGTACTTC.